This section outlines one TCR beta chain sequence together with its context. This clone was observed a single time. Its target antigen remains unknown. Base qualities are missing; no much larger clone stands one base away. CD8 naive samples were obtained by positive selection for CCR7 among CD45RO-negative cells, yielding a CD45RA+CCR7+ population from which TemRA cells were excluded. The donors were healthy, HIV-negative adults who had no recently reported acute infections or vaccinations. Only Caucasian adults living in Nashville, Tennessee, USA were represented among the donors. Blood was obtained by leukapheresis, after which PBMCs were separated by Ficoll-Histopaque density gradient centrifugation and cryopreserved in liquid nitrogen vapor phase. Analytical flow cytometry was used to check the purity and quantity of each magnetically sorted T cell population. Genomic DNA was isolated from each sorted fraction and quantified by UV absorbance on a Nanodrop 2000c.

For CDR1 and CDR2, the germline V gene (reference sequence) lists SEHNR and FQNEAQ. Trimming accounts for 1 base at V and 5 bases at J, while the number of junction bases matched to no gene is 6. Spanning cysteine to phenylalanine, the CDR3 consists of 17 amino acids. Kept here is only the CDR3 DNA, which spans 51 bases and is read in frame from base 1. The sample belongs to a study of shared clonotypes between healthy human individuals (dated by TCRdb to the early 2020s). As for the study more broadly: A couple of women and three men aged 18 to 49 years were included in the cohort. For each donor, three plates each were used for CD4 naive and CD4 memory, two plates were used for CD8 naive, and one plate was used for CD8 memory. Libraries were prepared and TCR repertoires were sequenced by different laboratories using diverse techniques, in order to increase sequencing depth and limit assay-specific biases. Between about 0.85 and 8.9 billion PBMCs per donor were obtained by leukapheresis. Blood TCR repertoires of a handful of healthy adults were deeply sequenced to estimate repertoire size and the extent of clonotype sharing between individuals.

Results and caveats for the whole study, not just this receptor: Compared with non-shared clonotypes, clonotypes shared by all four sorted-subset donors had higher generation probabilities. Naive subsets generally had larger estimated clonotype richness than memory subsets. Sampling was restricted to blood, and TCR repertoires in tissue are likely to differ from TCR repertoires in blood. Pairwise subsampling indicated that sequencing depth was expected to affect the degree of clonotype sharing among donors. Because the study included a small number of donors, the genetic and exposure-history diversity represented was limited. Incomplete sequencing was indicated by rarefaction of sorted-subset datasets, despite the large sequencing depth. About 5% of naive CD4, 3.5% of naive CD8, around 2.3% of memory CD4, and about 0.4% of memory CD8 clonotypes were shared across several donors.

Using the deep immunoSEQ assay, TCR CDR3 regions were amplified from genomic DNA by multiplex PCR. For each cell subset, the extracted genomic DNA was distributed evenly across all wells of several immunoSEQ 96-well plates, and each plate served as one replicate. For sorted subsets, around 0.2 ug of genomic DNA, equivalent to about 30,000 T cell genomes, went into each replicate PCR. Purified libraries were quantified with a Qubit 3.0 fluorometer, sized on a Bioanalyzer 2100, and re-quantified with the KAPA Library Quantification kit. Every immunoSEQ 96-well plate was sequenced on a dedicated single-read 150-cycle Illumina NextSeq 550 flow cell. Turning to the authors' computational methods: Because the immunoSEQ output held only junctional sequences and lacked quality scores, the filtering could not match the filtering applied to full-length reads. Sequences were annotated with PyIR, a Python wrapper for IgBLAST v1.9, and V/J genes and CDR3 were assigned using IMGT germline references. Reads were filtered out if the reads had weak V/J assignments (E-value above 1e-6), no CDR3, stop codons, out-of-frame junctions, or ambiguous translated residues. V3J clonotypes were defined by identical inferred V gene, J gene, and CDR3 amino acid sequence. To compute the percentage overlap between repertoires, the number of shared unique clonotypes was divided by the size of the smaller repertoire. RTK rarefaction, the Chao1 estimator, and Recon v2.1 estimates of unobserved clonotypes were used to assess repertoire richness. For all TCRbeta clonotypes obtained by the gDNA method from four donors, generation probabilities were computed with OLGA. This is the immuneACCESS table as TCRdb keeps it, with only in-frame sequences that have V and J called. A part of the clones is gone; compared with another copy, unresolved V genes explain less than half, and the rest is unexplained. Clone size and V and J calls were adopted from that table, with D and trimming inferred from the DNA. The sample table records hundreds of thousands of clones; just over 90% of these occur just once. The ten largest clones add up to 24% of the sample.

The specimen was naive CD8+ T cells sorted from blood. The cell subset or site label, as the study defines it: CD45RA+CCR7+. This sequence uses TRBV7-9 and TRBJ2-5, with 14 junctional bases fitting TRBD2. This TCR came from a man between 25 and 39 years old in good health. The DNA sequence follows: TGTGCCAGCAGCTTAGTGGGGGGACTAGCGGGAGAGGAGACCCAGTACTTC. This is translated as CASSLVGGLAGEETQYF.